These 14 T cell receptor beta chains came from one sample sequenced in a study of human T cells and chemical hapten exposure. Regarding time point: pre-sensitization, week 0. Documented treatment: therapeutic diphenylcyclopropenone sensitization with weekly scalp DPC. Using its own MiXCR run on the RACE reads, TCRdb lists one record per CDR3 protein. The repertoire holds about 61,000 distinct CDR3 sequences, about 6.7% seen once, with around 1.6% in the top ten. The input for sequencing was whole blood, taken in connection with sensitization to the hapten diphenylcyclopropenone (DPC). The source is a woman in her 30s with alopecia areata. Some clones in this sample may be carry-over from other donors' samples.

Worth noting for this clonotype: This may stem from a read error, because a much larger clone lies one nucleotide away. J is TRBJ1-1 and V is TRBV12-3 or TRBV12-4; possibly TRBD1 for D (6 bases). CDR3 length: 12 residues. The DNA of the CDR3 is TGTGCCAGCAGTTTAGGGCGGACAAGGGGGGCCTTT. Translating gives CASSLGRTRGAF.

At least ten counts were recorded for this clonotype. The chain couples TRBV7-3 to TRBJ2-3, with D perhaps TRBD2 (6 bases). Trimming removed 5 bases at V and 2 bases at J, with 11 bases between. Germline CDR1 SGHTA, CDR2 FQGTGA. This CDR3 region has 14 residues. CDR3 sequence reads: CASSRDLSTDTQYF. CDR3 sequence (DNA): TGTGCCAGCAGCCGGGACTTATCCACAGATACGCAGTATTTT.

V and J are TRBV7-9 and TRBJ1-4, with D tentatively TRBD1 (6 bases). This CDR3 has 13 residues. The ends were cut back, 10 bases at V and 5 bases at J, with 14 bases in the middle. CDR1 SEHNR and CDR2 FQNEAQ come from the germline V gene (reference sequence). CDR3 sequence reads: CATSTGSNEKLFF. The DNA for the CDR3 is TGTGCCACTTCGACAGGATCGAATGAAAAACTGTTTTTT.

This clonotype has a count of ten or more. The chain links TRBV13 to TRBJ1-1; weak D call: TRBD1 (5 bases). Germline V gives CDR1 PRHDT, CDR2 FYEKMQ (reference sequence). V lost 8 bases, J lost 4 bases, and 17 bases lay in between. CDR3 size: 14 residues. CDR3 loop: CASLPGGFATEAFF. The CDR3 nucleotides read TGTGCCAGCCTTCCGGGGGGGTTCGCCACTGAAGCTTTCTTT.

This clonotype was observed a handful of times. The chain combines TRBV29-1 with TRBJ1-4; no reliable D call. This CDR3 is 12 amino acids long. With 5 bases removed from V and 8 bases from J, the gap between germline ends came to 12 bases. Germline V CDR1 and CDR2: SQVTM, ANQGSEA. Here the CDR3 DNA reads TGCAGCGTTAAAGGGTTGAGGGAAAAACTGTTTTTT. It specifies CSVKGLREKLFF.

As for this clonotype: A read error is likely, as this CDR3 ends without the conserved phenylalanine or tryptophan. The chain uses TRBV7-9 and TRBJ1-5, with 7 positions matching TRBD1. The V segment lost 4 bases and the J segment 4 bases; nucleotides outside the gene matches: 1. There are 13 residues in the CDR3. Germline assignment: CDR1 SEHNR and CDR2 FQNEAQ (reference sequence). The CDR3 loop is CASSWDSNQPQHS. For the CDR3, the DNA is TGTGCCAGCAGCTGGGACAGTAATCAGCCCCAGCATTCT.

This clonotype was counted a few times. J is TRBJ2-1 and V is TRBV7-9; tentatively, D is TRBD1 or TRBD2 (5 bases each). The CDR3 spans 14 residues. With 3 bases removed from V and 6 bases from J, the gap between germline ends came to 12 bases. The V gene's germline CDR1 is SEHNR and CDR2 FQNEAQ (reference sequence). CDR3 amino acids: CASSFFSGTNEQFF. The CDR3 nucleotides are TGTGCCAGCAGCTTCTTTTCGGGGACCAATGAGCAGTTCTTC.

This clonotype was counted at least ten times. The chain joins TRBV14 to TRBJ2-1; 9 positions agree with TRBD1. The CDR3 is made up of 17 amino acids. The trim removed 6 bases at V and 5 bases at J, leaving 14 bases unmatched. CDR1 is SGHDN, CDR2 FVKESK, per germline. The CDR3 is CASSEIPGTGIHNEQFF. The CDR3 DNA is TGTGCCAGCAGTGAAATCCCCGGGACAGGGATCCACAATGAGCAGTTCTTC. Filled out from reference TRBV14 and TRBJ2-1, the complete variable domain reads EAGVTQFPSHSVIEKGQTVTLRCDPISGHDNLYWYRRVMGKEIKFLLHFVKESKQDESGMPNNRFLAERTGGTYSTLKVQPAELEDSGVYFCASSEIPGTGIHNEQFFGPGTRLTVL.

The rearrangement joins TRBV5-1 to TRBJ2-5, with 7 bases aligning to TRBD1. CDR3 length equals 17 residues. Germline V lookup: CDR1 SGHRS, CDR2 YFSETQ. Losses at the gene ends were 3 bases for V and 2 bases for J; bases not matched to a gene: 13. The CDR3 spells CASSSHRDSQVQETQYF. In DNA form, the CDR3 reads TGCGCCAGCAGCTCCCACCGGGACAGTCAAGTTCAAGAGACCCAGTACTTC.

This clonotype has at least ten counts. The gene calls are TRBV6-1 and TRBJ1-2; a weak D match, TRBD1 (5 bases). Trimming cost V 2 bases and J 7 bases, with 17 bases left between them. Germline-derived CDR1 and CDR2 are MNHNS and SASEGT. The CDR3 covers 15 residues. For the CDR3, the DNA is TGTGCCAGCAGTGAATCGGTCAGGGCAAGGGGTGGCTACACCTTC. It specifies CASSESVRARGGYTF.

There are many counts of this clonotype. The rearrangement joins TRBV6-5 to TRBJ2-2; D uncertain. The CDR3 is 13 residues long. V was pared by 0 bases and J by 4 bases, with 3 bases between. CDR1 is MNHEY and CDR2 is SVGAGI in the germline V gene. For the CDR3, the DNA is TGTGCCAGCAGTTACTCGCTCACCGGGGAGCTGTTTTTT. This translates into CASSYSLTGELFF.

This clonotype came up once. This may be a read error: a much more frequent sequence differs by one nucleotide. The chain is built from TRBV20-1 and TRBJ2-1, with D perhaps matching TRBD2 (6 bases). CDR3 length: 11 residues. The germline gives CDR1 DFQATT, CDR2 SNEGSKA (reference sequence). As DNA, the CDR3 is TGCAGTGCTCTGGACTACAATGAGCAGCTCTTC. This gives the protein CSALDYNEQLF.

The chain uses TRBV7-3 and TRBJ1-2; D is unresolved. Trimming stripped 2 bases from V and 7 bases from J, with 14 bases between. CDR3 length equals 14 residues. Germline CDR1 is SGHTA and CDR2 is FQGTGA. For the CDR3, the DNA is TGTGCCAGCAGCTTAGATGGCCCACCTGGTGGCTACACCTTC. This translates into CASSLDGPPGGYTF.

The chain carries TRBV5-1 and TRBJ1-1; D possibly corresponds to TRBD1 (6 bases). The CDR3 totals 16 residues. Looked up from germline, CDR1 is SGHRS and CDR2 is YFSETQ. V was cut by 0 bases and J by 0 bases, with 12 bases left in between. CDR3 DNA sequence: TGCGCCAGCAGCTTGGTCGGGGGCGGCCTGAACACTGAAGCTTTCTTT. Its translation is CASSLVGGGLNTEAFF.